Here is one TCR beta chain with its context. TCRdb re-analysed the 5' RACE reads in MiXCR, keeping a single row per CDR3 protein. The data contain about 200,000 distinct CDR3 sequences, over 7.5% of them singletons. The CDR3 spans 12 residues. V shed 3 bases and J shed 5 bases, with 7 bases lying between them. In germline, CDR1 is SGHDN, CDR2 FVKESK. This specimen belongs to a study of T-cell memory formation after mild COVID-19. This TCR came from a young man who had mild COVID-19 (a few samples of this study predate the infection). Cell type and time point are not known. The sample consisted of PBMCs or a T cell subset sorted from them (not recorded which). The chain couples TRBV14 to TRBJ2-5; D call uncertain. DNA for the CDR3: TGTGCCAGCAGCCACGTAAGGGAGACCCAGTACTTC. It translates to CASSHVRETQYF.